Listed below are T cell receptor beta chains from one sample, sequenced in a study of blood T cell repertoires in COVID-19. TCRdb keeps only in-frame clones here, not all; method: immunoSEQ multiplex PCR. The table lists under 200,000 clones, approximately 87% of them singletons, with around 2.7% in the top ten. Sequenced: peripheral blood. These receptors all stem from a middle-aged man with active or convalescent COVID-19. Both conserved end residues are part of each CDR3. The order of the fields is CDR3 protein, CDR3 DNA, V gene, J gene, clone size, D gene. A D gene is named only where the DNA matches it firmly. A clone size is listed for some rows: how often the clone was seen (once, few, many), or a class if it is expanded.

CDR3: CASSTRASGGTQETQYF; DNA: TGTGCCAGCAGTACACGAGCTAGCGGGGGAACCCAAGAGACCCAGTACTTC; V: TRBV25-1; J: TRBJ2-5; size: .; D: TRBD2
CDR3: CAWSVQGGRPYEQYF; DNA: TGTGCCTGGAGTGTACAAGGGGGTAGGCCCTACGAGCAGTACTTC; V: TRBV30; J: TRBJ2-7; size: .; D: .
CDR3: CASSLGLSQGQETQYF; DNA: TGTGCCAGCAGCCTAGGGCTCTCTCAGGGGCAAGAGACCCAGTACTTC; V: TRBV7-2; J: TRBJ2-5; size: .; D: .
CDR3: CASSLARQLNYGYTF; DNA: TGTGCCAGCAGCTTAGCGAGGCAGCTCAACTATGGCTACACCTTC; V: TRBV7-8; J: TRBJ1-2; size: .; D: .
CDR3: CASSQPFQGRGGTEAFF; DNA: TGTGCCAGCAGCCAACCTTTTCAGGGAAGGGGGGGCACTGAAGCTTTCTTT; V: TRBV3-1/TRBV3-2; J: TRBJ1-1; size: .; D: .
CDR3: CASRDDRWSIYGYTF; DNA: TGCGCCAGCAGAGATGACAGATGGAGTATCTATGGCTACACCTTC; V: TRBV23-1; J: TRBJ1-2; size: .; D: .
CDR3: CASSTHRDPYEQYF; DNA: TGTGCCAGCAGTACTCACCGGGATCCCTACGAGCAGTACTTC; V: TRBV28; J: TRBJ2-7; size: once; D: .
CDR3: CARSLGKGQGGCTDTQYF; DNA: TGTGCCAGAAGCTTAGGAAAAGGACAGGGTGGTTGCACAGATACGCAGTATTTT; V: TRBV7-5; J: TRBJ2-3; size: .; D: .
CDR3: CASSWDRGQPQHF; DNA: TGTGCCAGCAGCTGGGACAGGGGTCAGCCCCAGCATTTT; V: TRBV2; J: TRBJ1-5; size: few; D: TRBD1
CDR3: CASTPQGQPNSPLHF; DNA: TGTGCCAGCACCCCGCAGGGACAGCCCAATTCACCCCTCCACTTT; V: TRBV6-5; J: TRBJ1-6; size: once; D: TRBD1
CDR3: CASSWGQRETQYF; DNA: TGTGCCAGCAGTTGGGGGCAGAGAGAGACCCAGTACTTC; V: TRBV2; J: TRBJ2-5; size: .; D: .
CDR3: CASSRDSATYNSPLHF; DNA: TGTGCCAGCAGTAGGGACAGCGCAACCTATAATTCACCCCTCCACTTT; V: TRBV27; J: TRBJ1-6; size: .; D: TRBD1
CDR3: CASSIARQPQHF; DNA: TGTGCCAGTAGTATAGCACGGCAGCCCCAGCATTTT; V: TRBV19; J: TRBJ1-5; size: .; D: .
CDR3: CASTARGNQPQHF; DNA: TGCGCCAGCACCGCGAGGGGCAATCAGCCCCAGCATTTT; V: TRBV10-1; J: TRBJ1-5; size: .; D: .
CDR3: CASGGGLHGYTF; DNA: TGTGCCAGCGGGGGGGGCTTGCATGGCTACACCTTC; V: TRBV3-1/TRBV3-2; J: TRBJ1-2; size: few; D: .
CDR3: CASSVGPDHNSPLHF; DNA: TGTGCCAGCAGCGTTGGGCCCGACCATAATTCACCCCTCCACTTT; V: TRBV9; J: TRBJ1-6; size: .; D: .
CDR3: CASSLERYSYEQYF; DNA: TGCGCCAGCAGCTTGGAGAGATACTCCTACGAGCAGTACTTC; V: TRBV5-1; J: TRBJ2-7; size: .; D: .
CDR3: CASTATGLYEQYF; DNA: TGTGCCAGCACGGCGACAGGGTTATACGAGCAGTACTTC; V: TRBV6-5; J: TRBJ2-7; size: .; D: TRBD1
CDR3: CAISETGLSNQPQHF; DNA: TGTGCCATCAGTGAAACAGGGCTAAGCAATCAGCCCCAGCATTTT; V: TRBV10-3; J: TRBJ1-5; size: once; D: .
CDR3: CASSPRTSGDYEQYF; DNA: TGCGCCAGCAGTCCGAGGACTAGCGGCGATTACGAGCAGTACTTC; V: TRBV10-1; J: TRBJ2-7; size: few; D: TRBD2
CDR3: CASSPPQGTNTIYF; DNA: TGTGCCAGCAGCCCCCCCCAGGGCACAAACACCATATATTTT; V: TRBV3-1/TRBV3-2; J: TRBJ1-3; size: .; D: .
CDR3: CASSSGGQGYHGYTF; DNA: TGTGCCAGCAGTTCTGGGGGACAGGGGTACCATGGCTACACCTTC; V: TRBV28; J: TRBJ1-2; size: .; D: TRBD1
CDR3: CASSPPGQGRYEQYF; DNA: TGTGCCAGCAGTCCCCCGGGACAGGGGAGATACGAGCAGTACTTC; V: TRBV28; J: TRBJ2-7; size: .; D: TRBD1
CDR3: CASSMADGYTF; DNA: TGTGCCAGTAGTATGGCTGATGGCTACACCTTC; V: TRBV19; J: TRBJ1-2; size: once; D: .
CDR3: CASSYPPTGGISYNEQFF; DNA: TGTGCCAGCAGTTACCCTCCAACAGGGGGTATCTCCTACAATGAGCAGTTCTTC; V: TRBV6-2/TRBV6-3; J: TRBJ2-1; size: .; D: TRBD1